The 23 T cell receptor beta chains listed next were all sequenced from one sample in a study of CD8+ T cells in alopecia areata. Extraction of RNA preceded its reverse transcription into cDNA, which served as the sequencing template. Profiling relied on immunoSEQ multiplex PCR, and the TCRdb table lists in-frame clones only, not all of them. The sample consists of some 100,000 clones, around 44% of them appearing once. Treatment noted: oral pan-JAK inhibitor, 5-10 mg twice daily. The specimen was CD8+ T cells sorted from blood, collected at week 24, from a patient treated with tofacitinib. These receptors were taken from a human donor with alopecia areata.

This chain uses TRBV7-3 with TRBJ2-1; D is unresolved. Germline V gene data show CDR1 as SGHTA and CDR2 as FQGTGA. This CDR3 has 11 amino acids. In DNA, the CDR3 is TGTGTCTCAATTATAATCAATGAGCAGTTCTTC. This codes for CVSIIINEQFF.

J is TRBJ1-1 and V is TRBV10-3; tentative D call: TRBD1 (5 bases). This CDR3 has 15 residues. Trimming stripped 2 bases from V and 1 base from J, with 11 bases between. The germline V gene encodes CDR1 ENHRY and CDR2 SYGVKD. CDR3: CAISEPLRGNTEAFF. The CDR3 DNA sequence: TGTGCCATCAGTGAGCCGCTAAGGGGGAACACTGAAGCTTTCTTT.

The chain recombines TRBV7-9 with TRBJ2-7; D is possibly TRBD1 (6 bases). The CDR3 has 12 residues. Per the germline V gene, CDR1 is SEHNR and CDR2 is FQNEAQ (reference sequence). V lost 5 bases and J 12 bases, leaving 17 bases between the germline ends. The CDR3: CASSLRDTSVYF. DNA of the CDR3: TGTGCCAGCAGCCTACGGGACACGTCGGTGTACTTC. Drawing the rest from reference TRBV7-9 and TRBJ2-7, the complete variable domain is DTGVSQNPRHKITKRGQNVTFRCDPISEHNRLYWYRQTLGQGPEFLTYFQNEAQLEKSRLLSDRFSAERPKGSFSTLEIQRTEQGDSAMYLCASSLRDTSVYFGPGTRLTVT.

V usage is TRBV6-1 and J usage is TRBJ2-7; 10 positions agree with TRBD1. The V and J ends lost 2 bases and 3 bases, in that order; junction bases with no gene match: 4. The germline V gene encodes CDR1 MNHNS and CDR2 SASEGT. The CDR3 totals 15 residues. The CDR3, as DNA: TGTGCCAGCAGTGAAATGGGACAGGGGAACTACGAGCAGTACTTC. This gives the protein CASSEMGQGNYEQYF.

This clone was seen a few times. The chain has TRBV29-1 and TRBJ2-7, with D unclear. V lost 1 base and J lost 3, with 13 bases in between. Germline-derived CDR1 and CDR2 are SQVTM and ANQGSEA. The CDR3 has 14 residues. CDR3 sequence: CSVEGGETFYEQYF. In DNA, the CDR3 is TGCAGCGTTGAAGGTGGTGAGACTTTCTACGAGCAGTACTTC.

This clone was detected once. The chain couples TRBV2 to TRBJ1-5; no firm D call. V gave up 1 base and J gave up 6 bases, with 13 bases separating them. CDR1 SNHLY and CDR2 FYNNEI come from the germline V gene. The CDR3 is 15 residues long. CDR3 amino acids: CASSEGGWVSQPQHF. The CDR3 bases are TGTGCCAGCAGTGAAGGGGGTTGGGTCAGTCAGCCCCAGCATTTT.

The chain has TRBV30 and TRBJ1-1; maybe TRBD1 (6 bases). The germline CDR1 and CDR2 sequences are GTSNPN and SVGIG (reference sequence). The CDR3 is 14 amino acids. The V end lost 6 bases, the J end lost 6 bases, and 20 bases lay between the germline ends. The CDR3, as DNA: TGTGCCTGCTCAGTGACAGGCGTGACGGCTGAAGCTTTCTTT. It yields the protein CACSVTGVTAEAFF. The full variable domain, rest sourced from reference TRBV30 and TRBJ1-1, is SQTIHQWPATLVQPVGSPLSLECTVEGTSNPNLYWYRQAAGRGLQLLFYSVGIGQISSEVPQNLSASRPQDRQFILSSKKLLLSDSGFYLCACSVTGVTAEAFFGQGTRLTVV.

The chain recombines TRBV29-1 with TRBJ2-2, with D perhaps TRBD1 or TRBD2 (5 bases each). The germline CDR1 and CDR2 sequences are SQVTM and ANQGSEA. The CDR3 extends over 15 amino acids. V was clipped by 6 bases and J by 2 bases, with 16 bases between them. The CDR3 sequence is CSVTGTSDNTGELFF. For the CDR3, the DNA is TGCAGCGTAACCGGGACGTCAGATAACACCGGGGAGCTGTTTTTT.

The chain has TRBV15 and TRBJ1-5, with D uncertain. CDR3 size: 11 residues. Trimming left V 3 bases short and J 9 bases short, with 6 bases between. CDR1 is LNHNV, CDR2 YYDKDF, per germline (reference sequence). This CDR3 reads CATSSVGPQHF. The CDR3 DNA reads TGTGCCACCAGCAGCGTTGGGCCCCAGCATTTT.

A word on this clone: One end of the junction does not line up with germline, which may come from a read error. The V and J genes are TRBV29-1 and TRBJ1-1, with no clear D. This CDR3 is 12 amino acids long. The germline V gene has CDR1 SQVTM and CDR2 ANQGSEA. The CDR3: CSVQEMNTEAFF. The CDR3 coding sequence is TGCAGCGTTCAAGAGATGAACACTGAAGCTTTCTTT.

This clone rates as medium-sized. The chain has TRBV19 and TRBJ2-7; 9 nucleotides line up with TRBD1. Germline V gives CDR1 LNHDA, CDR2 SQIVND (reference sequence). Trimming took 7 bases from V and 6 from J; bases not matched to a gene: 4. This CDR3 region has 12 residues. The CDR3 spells CASTGTGSEQYF. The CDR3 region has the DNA TGTGCCAGTACCGGGACAGGGAGCGAGCAGTACTTC.

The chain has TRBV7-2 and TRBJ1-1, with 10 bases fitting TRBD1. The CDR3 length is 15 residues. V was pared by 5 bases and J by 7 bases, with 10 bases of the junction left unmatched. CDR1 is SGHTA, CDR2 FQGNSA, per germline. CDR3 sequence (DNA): TGTGCCAGCAGCGGAGGACGGGACAGGGGAGATGAAGCTTTCTTT. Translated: CASSGGRDRGDEAFF.

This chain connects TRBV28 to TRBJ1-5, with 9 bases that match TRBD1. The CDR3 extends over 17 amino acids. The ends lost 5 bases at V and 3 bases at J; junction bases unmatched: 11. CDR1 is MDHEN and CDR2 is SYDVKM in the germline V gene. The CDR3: CASSREQGQGYNQPQHF. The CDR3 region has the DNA TGTGCCAGCAGTCGGGAGCAGGGACAGGGTTACAATCAGCCCCAGCATTTT.

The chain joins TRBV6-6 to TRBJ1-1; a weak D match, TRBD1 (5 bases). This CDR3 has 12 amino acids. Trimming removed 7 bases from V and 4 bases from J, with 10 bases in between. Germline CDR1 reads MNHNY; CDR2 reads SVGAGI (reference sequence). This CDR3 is CASINGGTEAFF. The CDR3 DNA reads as TGTGCCAGCATCAACGGGGGCACTGAAGCTTTCTTT.

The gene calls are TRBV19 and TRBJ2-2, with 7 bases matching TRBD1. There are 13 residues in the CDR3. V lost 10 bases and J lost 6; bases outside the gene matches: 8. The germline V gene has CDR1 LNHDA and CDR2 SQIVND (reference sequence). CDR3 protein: CANSFQGAGELFF. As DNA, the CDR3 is TGTGCCAATAGCTTTCAGGGGGCCGGGGAGCTGTTTTTT.

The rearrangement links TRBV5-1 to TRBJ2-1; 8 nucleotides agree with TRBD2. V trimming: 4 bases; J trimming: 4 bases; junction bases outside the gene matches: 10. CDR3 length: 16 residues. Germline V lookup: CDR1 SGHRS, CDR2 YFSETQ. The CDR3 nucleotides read TGCGCCAGCAGCCCAAGCGGGAGATCCGGTTACAATGAGCAGTTCTTC. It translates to CASSPSGRSGYNEQFF.

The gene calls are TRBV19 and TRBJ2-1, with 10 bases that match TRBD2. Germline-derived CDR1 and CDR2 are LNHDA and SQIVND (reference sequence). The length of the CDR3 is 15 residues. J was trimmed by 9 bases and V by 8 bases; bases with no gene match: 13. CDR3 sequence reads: CASAQRGGADGEQFF. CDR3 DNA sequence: TGTGCCAGTGCGCAGCGGGGGGGAGCAGACGGTGAGCAGTTCTTC. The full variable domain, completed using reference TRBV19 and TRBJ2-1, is DGGITQSPKYLFRKEGQNVTLSCEQNLNHDAMYWYRQDPGQGLRLIYYSQIVNDFQKGDIAEGYSVSREKKESFPLTVTSAQKNPTAFYLCASAQRGGADGEQFFGPGTRLTVL.

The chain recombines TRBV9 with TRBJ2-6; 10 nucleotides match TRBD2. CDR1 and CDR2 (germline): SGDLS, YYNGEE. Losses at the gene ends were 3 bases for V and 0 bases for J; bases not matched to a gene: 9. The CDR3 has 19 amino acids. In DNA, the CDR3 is TGTGCCAGCAGCGGAGGAAATGCTAGCGGGAGCTCTGGGGCCAACGTCCTGACTTTC. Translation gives CASSGGNASGSSGANVLTF.

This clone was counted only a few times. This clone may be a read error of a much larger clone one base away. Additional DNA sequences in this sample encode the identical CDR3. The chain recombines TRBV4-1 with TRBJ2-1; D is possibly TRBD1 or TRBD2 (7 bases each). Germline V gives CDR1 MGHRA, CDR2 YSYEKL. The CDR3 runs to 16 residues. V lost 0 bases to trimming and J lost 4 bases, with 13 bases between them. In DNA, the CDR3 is TGCGCCAGCAGCCAAGAGGGGGGGACAGCTTACAATGAGCAGTTCTTC. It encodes CASSQEGGTAYNEQFF.

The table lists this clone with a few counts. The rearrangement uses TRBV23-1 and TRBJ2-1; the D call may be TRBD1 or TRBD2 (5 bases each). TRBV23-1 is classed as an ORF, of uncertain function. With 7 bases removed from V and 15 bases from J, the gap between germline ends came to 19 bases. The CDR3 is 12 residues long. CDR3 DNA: TGCGCCAGCACCCTTCTCGGGGCAGACCCGTTCTTC. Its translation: CASTLLGADPFF.

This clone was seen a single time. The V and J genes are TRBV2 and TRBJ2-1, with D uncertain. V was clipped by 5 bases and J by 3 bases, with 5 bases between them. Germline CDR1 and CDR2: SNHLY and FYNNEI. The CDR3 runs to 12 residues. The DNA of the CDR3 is TGTGCCAGCAGTAAGGTCTACAATGAGCAGTTCTTC. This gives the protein CASSKVYNEQFF.

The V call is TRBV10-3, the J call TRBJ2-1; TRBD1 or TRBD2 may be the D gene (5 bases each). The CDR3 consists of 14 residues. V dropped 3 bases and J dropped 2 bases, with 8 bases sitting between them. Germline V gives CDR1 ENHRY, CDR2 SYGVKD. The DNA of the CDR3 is TGTGCCATCAGTGATGGGGGAGCCTACAATGAGCAGTTCTTC. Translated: CAISDGGAYNEQFF.

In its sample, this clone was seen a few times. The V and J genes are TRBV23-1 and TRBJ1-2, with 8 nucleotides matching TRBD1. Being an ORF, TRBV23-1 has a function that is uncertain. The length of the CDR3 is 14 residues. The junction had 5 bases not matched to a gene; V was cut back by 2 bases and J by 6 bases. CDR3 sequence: CASSQPTGADGYTF. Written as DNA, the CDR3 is TGCGCCAGCAGTCAACCGACAGGGGCGGATGGCTACACCTTC.